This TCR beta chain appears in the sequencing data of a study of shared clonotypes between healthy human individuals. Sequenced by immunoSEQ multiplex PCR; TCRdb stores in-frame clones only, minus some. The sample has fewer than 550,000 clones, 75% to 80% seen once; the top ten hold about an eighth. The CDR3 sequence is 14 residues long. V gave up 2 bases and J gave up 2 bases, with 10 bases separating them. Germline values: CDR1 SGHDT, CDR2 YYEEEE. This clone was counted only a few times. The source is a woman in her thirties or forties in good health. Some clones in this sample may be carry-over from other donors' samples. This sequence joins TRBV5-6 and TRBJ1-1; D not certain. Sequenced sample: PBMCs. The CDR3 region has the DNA TGTGCCAGCAGCTTTTTCCGGTCAAACACTGAAGCTTTCTTT. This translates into CASSFFRSNTEAFF.